This T cell receptor beta chain was recovered during a study of T cell changes during pregnancy in multiple sclerosis. TCRdb's table, derived via immunoSEQ multiplex PCR, lists solely in-frame clones and lacks some. The sample comprises more than 65,000 clones, under 95% of which are singletons, and approximately 0.41% rests with the top ten. J gave up 5 bases and V 5 bases, and 12 bases lay outside the gene matches. Germline V gene lookup returns CDR1 GTSNPN and CDR2 SVGIG (reference sequence). The CDR3 has 15 residues. This clonotype was obtained from a female donor with multiple sclerosis, enrolled in a pregnancy study. The V gene is TRBV30, the J gene TRBJ2-5; TRBD2 matches 9 bases. This specimen consisted of CD4+ T cells from peripheral blood mononuclear cells, obtained before pregnancy. The CDR3 protein is CAWSTLAGIVETQYF. In nucleotides, the CDR3 is TGTGCCTGGTCCACGCTAGCGGGAATCGTGGAGACCCAGTACTTC.